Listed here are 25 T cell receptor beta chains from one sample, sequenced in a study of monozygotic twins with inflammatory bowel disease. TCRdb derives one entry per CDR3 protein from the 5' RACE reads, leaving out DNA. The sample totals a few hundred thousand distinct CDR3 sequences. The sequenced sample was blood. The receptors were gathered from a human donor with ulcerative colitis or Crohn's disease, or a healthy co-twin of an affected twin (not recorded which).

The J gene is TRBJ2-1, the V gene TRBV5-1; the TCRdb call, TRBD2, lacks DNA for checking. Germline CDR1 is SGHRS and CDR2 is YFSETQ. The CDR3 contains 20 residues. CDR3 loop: CASSFTGPGTSGGKYNEQFF.

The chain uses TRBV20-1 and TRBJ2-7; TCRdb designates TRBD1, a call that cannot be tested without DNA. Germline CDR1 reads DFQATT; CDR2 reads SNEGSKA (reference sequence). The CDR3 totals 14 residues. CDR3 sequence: CSASPGQGLYEQYF.

The CDR3 loop reads CASSFRGNTDTQYF. The chain has TRBV5-6 and TRBJ2-3; TCRdb indicates TRBD2, and absent DNA this call remains unverified. The CDR3 has 14 amino acids. Germline V gene sequence: CDR1 SGHDT, CDR2 YYEEEE.

This CDR3 reads CASSLDRDRVLTHGYTF. J is TRBJ1-2 and V is TRBV7-2; no DNA is available, so the TRBD1 call from TCRdb remains unchecked. The CDR3 spans 17 residues. Germline lookup yields CDR1 SGHTA and CDR2 FQGNSA.

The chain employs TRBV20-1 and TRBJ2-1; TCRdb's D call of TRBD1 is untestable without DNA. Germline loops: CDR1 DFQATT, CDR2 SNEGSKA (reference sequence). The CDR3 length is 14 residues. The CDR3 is CSVPQGYRTNEQFF.

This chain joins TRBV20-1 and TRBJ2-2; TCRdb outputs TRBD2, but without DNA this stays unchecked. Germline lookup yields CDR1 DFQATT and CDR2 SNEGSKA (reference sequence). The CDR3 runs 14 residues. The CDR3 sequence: CSAPGPSNTGELFF.

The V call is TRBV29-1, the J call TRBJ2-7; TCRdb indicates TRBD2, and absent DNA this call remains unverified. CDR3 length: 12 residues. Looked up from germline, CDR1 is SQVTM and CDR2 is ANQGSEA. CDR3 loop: CSVAGSSYEQYF.

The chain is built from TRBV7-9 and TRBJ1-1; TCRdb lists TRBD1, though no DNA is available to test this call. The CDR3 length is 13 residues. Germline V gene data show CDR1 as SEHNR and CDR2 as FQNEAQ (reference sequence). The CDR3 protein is CASSPGRIFGAFF.

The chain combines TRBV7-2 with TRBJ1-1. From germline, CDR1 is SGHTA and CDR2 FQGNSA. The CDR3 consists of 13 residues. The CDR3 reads CASRQQSNTEAFF.

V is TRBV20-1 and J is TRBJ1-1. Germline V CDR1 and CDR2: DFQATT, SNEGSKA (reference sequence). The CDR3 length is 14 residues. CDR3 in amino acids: CSARTRGGGTEAFF.

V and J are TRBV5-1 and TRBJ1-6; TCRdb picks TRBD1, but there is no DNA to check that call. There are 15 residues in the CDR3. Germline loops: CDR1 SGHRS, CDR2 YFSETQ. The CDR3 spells CASSLLGQEFLPLHF.

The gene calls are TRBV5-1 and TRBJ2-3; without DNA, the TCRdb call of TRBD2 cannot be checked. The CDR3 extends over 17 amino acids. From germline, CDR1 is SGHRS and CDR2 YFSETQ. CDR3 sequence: CASSLVPLAGNTDTQYF.

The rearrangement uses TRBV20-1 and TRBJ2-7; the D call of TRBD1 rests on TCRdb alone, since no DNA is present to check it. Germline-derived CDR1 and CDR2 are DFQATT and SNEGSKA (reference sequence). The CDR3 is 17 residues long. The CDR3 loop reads CSARDRAARAGRYEQYF.

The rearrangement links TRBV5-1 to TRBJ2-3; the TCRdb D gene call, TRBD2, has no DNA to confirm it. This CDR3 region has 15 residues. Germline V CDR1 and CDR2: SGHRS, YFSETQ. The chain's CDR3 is CASNPLSGGTDTQYF.

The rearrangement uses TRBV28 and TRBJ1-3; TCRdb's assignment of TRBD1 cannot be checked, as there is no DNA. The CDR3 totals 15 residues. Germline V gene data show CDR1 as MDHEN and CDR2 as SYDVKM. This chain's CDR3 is CASSPEGARGNTIYF.

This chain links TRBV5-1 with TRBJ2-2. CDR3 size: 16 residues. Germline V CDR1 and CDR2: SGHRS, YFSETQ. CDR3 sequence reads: CASSLTATSNTGELFF.

The chain's CDR3 is CATSRATGPLHF. The rearrangement uses TRBV15 and TRBJ1-6; TCRdb selects TRBD1, and the lack of DNA leaves this call unchecked. The CDR3 is 12 residues long. Germline assignment: CDR1 LNHNV and CDR2 YYDKDF (reference sequence).

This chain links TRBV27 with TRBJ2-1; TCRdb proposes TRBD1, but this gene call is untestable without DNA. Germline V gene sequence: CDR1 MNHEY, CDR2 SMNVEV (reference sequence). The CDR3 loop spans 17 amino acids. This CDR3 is CASSLSAHGGSYNEQFF.

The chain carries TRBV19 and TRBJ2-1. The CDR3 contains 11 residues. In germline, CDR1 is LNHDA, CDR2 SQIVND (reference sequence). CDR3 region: CASKDYNEQFF.

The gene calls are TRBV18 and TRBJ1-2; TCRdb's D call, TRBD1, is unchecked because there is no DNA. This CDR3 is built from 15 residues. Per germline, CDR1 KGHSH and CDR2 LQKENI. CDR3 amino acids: CASSISQGTAYGYTF.

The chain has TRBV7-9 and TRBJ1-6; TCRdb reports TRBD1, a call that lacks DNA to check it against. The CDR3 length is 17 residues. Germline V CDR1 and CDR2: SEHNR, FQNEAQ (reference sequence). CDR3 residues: CASSFGTGAIHNSPLHF.

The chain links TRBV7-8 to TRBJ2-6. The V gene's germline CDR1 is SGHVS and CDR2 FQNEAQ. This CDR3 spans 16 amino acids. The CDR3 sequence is CASSLEAFSGANVLTF.

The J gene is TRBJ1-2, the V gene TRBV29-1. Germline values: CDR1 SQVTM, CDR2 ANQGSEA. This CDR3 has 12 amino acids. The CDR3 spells CSVEDPDLGYTF.

CDR3: CASSLVPQGGGEKLFF. This chain connects TRBV5-1 to TRBJ1-4. The CDR3 runs 16 residues. The germline gives CDR1 SGHRS, CDR2 YFSETQ.

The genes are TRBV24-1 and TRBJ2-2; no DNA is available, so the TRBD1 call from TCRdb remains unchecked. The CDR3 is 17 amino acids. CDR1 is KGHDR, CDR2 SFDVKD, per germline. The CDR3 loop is CATSDSSGTGRTVELFF.